These 13 T cell receptor beta chains were all obtained from the same sample, sequenced in a study of lymphopenia after photon versus proton radiotherapy. Sequencing was performed with immunoSEQ multiplex PCR; in TCRdb, only in-frame clones are kept and a portion is missing. The sample holds tens of thousands of clones; roughly 93% are singletons and the top ten take approximately 2.6%. Sequenced here: peripheral blood, sampled from a patient treated with photon-based radiotherapy. These receptors came from a woman aged 70-85 years with pancreatic cancer.

The V gene is TRBV7-9, the J gene TRBJ2-2; possibly TRBD1 for D (6 bases). V lost 2 bases to trimming and J lost 3 bases, with 16 bases between them. The V gene's germline CDR1 is SEHNR and CDR2 FQNEAQ (reference sequence). The CDR3 length is 17 residues. The CDR3 loop reads CASSLSSYRAYTGELFF. CDR3 sequence (DNA): TGTGCCAGCAGCTTAAGCAGCTACAGGGCTTACACCGGGGAGCTGTTTTTT.

The chain has TRBV28 and TRBJ2-3; TRBD1 might be the D (6 bases). The V gene lost 5 bases and the J gene lost 0 bases, with 15 bases spanning the gap. The CDR3 spans 16 residues. The germline CDR1 and CDR2 sequences are MDHEN and SYDVKM. CDR3 in amino acids: CASSPRQGLSTDTQYF. The CDR3 DNA reads as TGTGCCAGCAGTCCAAGGCAGGGGCTTAGCACAGATACGCAGTATTTT.

The chain joins TRBV9 to TRBJ1-4; D uncertain. This CDR3 is built from 18 residues. V dropped 0 bases and J dropped 2 bases, with 17 bases sitting between them. CDR1 and CDR2 from the germline V gene are SGDLS and YYNGEE. CDR3 amino acids: CASSVGSGGETTNEKLFF. The CDR3 DNA sequence: TGTGCCAGCAGCGTAGGGTCAGGTGGTGAGACGACTAATGAAAAACTGTTTTTT.

On this clone itself: The junction departs from germline at one end; a sequencing error may be responsible. The chain couples TRBV14 to TRBJ1-2; TRBD1 matches 9 bases. Germline V gives CDR1 SGHDN, CDR2 FVKESK. The CDR3 is 13 amino acids. CDR3 loop: CVSSRQGVYGYTF. The DNA for the CDR3 is TGTGTCAGCAGCCGACAGGGGGTCTATGGCTACACCTTC.

The gene calls are TRBV25-1 and TRBJ1-4; TRBD1 aligns across 8 bases. Per the germline V gene, CDR1 is MGHDK and CDR2 is SYGVNS. V was pared by 6 bases and J by 2 bases, with 5 bases of the junction left unmatched. The CDR3 spans 15 residues. DNA of the CDR3: TGTGCCAGCAGAGAGACAGGGGTCACTAATGAAAAACTGTTTTTT. It encodes CASRETGVTNEKLFF.

The genes are TRBV14 and TRBJ2-7; TRBD1 matches 7 bases. Germline V gene sequence: CDR1 SGHDN, CDR2 FVKESK. The CDR3 sequence is 14 residues long. The V and J ends lost 3 bases and 2 bases, in that order; junction bases with no gene match: 4. This CDR3 reads CASSQDRTPYEQYF. CDR3 bases: TGTGCCAGCAGCCAGGACAGGACTCCCTACGAGCAGTACTTC.

V gene TRBV5-6 combines with J gene TRBJ1-1, with D possibly TRBD1 on 5 matching bases. The CDR3 loop spans 19 amino acids. Germline CDR1 is SGHDT and CDR2 is YYEEEE. The germline V and J ends were trimmed by 0 bases and 1 base, with 22 bases remaining between them. CDR3 nucleotides: TGTGCCAGCAGCTTGGGGTTCGGTTCCACGGGGGTTAGGAACACTGAAGCTTTCTTT. Translation: CASSLGFGSTGVRNTEAFF.

This clone was detected a few times. The V and J genes are TRBV5-6 and TRBJ1-5, with TRBD1 as a possible D gene (5 bases). Per the germline V gene, CDR1 is SGHDT and CDR2 is YYEEEE. Trimming pared 4 bases from V and 4 bases from J, leaving 18 bases between. This CDR3 spans 16 amino acids. Written as DNA, the CDR3 is TGTGCCAGCAGCAGTTCCGGGACGCCAACAAATCAGCCCCAGCATTTT. Amino acid sequence: CASSSSGTPTNQPQHF.

The V call is TRBV6-1, the J call TRBJ1-4; D possibly corresponds to TRBD1 (5 bases). Between the trimmed V and J ends, which lost 1 base and 5 bases, there was a span of 11 bases. This CDR3 is 15 amino acids long. CDR1 MNHNS and CDR2 SASEGT come from the germline V gene. For the CDR3, the DNA is TGTGCCAGCAGTGAAGGGGGCGGCTACAATGAAAAACTGTTTTTT. It yields the protein CASSEGGGYNEKLFF.

The chain recombines TRBV6-5 with TRBJ2-1; the D call may be TRBD1 or TRBD2 (5 bases each). This CDR3 is 14 amino acids long. Germline assignment: CDR1 MNHEY and CDR2 SVGAGI. V lost 2 bases to trimming and J lost 7 bases, with 12 bases between them. The CDR3 here is CASSYMGDPNEQFF. The CDR3 region has the DNA TGTGCCAGCAGTTACATGGGGGACCCGAATGAGCAGTTCTTC.

The chain carries TRBV6-5 and TRBJ1-5; D is unresolved. Trimming left V 0 bases short and J 2 bases short, with 2 bases between. The CDR3 sequence is 13 residues long. Looked up from germline, CDR1 is MNHEY and CDR2 is SVGAGI. The chain's CDR3 is CASSYSRNQPQHF. DNA for the CDR3: TGTGCCAGCAGTTACTCACGCAATCAGCCCCAGCATTTT.

The chain has TRBV7-2 and TRBJ1-5; D ambiguous. The CDR3 has 13 amino acids. The V gene lost 4 bases and the J gene lost 0 bases, with 4 bases spanning the gap. Germline V gives CDR1 SGHTA, CDR2 FQGNSA. In nucleotides, the CDR3 is TGTGCCAGCAGCTCATTTAGCAATCAGCCCCAGCATTTT. It specifies CASSSFSNQPQHF.

The chain joins TRBV28 to TRBJ2-6; maybe TRBD1 (6 bases). Germline V gene lookup returns CDR1 MDHEN and CDR2 SYDVKM. The CDR3 spans 16 residues. The V gene lost 7 bases and the J gene lost 0 bases, with 13 bases spanning the gap. For the CDR3, the DNA is TGTGCCAGCACCCTACTACAGGGCTCTGGGGCCAACGTCCTGACTTTC. Its translation is CASTLLQGSGANVLTF.